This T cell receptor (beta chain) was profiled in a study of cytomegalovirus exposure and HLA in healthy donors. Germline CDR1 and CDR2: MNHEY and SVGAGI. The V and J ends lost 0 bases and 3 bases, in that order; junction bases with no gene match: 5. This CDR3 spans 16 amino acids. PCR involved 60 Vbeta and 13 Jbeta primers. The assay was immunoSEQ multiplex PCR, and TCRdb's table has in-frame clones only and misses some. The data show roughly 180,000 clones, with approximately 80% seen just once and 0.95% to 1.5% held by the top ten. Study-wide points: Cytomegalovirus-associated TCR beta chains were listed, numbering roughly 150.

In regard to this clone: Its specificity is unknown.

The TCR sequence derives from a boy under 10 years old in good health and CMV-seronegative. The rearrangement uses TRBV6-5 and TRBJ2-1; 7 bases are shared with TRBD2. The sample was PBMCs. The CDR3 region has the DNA TGTGCCAGCAGTTACTCGACGGCGGGGGTCTACAATGAGCAGTTCTTC. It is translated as CASSYSTAGVYNEQFF.